The next 27 T cell receptor beta chains were all read from a single sample in a study of beta chain features in type 1 diabetes. As every portion of the isolated RNA was reverse transcribed, the sequencing read expressed TCRB transcripts. The assay was immunoSEQ multiplex PCR, and TCRdb's table has in-frame clones only and misses some. The sample contains under 150,000 clones, less than 9% of which appear only once. Sequenced input: central memory CD4+ T cells from blood. These receptors all stem from a woman under 40 in good health.

This chain uses TRBV27 with TRBJ1-2; 7 bases fit TRBD1. From germline, CDR1 is MNHEY and CDR2 SMNVEV (reference sequence). V was pared by 3 bases and J by 6 bases, with 4 bases of the junction left unmatched. The CDR3 is 13 amino acids. The CDR3 DNA reads TGTGCCAGCAGTTTTCGACAGGGACATGGCTACACCTTC. Amino acid sequence: CASSFRQGHGYTF.

This clone was counted between two and nine times. The chain employs TRBV5-6 and TRBJ2-5; D uncertain. Germline lookup yields CDR1 SGHDT and CDR2 YYEEEE. CDR3 length equals 14 residues. The V end lost 4 bases, the J end lost 0 bases, and 10 bases lay between the germline ends. The CDR3 DNA sequence: TGTGCCAGCAGCCGTACACCAAACCAAGAGACCCAGTACTTC. Protein: CASSRTPNQETQYF.

The chain couples TRBV6-6 to TRBJ1-5; D might be TRBD1 (6 bases). The CDR3 extends over 15 amino acids. V lost 2 bases to trimming and J lost 3 bases, with 11 bases between them. Germline V gene sequence: CDR1 MNHNY, CDR2 SVGAGI (reference sequence). The CDR3 protein is CASSYDDRHNQPQHF. For the CDR3, the DNA is TGTGCCAGCAGTTACGATGACAGGCACAATCAGCCCCAGCATTTT.

This clone has more than one count but fewer than ten. The V gene is TRBV7-9, the J gene TRBJ2-6; 9 bases are shared with TRBD2. This CDR3 region has 19 residues. Germline lookup yields CDR1 SEHNR and CDR2 FQNEAQ (reference sequence). Losses at the gene ends were 1 base for V and 0 bases for J; bases not matched to a gene: 7. CDR3 bases: TGTGCCAGCAGCTTAGGGCTTAGCGGGAGACTCTCTGGGGCCAACGTCCTGACTTTC. This codes for CASSLGLSGRLSGANVLTF.

The rearrangement joins TRBV19 to TRBJ2-5; 11 positions match TRBD2. Germline lookup yields CDR1 LNHDA and CDR2 SQIVND (reference sequence). The V and J ends lost 7 bases and 5 bases, in that order; junction bases with no gene match: 9. This CDR3 comprises 15 residues. The CDR3 loop reads CASNSLAGDRETQYF. CDR3 in DNA: TGTGCCAGTAATTCACTAGCGGGAGACCGGGAGACCCAGTACTTC.

This clone was observed a few times. This chain joins TRBV28 and TRBJ1-3, with a possible D match to TRBD1 (5 bases). Trimming removed 5 bases at V and 4 bases at J, with 15 bases between. The germline CDR1 and CDR2 sequences are MDHEN and SYDVKM. The CDR3 consists of 15 residues. The CDR3 coding sequence is TGTGCCAGCAGTCATAGGCGGGGCGACGGAAACACCATATATTTT. Its translation is CASSHRRGDGNTIYF.

A few counts support this clone. J is TRBJ2-7 and V is TRBV19; D may be TRBD2 (6 bases). The germline gives CDR1 LNHDA, CDR2 SQIVND (reference sequence). The CDR3 has 15 amino acids. The germline V and J ends were trimmed by 6 bases and 2 bases, with 17 bases remaining between them. CDR3 residues: CASSLGSSRTYEQYF. DNA of the CDR3: TGTGCCAGTAGCCTCGGGAGTAGCAGAACCTACGAGCAGTACTTC.

This clone has only a few counts. The chain carries TRBV28 and TRBJ2-5; 13 bases map to TRBD2. Gene TRBJ2-7 matches the end of the DNA better, so the J call may be wrong. CDR3 length: 15 residues. CDR1 is MDHEN and CDR2 is SYDVKM in the germline V gene. The chain's CDR3 is CASSTGTSGTYEQYF. The CDR3 DNA reads TGTGCCAGCAGCACTGGGACTAGCGGGACCTACGAGCAGTACTTC.

The J gene is TRBJ2-1, the V gene TRBV11-2; 7 nucleotides line up with TRBD2. Losses at the gene ends were 4 bases for V and 10 bases for J; bases not matched to a gene: 7. The germline gives CDR1 SGHAT, CDR2 FQNNGV. The CDR3 contains 13 residues. The CDR3 DNA sequence: TGTGCCAGCAGCTCGGGAACTAGCGTCGAGCAGTTCTTC. Residues: CASSSGTSVEQFF.

V is TRBV4-3 and J is TRBJ2-1; tentatively, D is TRBD2 (5 bases). Germline-derived CDR1 and CDR2 are LGHNA and YSLEER. Trimming stripped 0 bases from V and 7 bases from J, with 7 bases between. CDR3 length: 13 amino acids. CDR3 coding DNA: TGCGCCAGCAGCCAAGAAACGGGGAATGAGCAGTTCTTC. Its protein product is CASSQETGNEQFF.

Comment on this clone: At the DNA level, this CDR3 is encoded by other sequences in the same sample as well. V is TRBV5-4 and J is TRBJ1-2, with D perhaps TRBD1 (5 bases). CDR1 SGHNT and CDR2 YYREEE come from the germline V gene (reference sequence). This CDR3 contains 13 residues. V lost 0 bases to trimming and J lost 5 bases, with 8 bases between them. CDR3 amino acids: CASSLAGGYGYTF. The CDR3 nucleotides are TGTGCCAGCAGCTTGGCGGGGGGATATGGCTACACCTTC.

This clone was found a few times. The V call is TRBV7-8, the J call TRBJ1-1; 7 bases are a match to TRBD1. Trimming took 6 bases from V and 0 from J; bases not matched to a gene: 7. This CDR3 region has 15 residues. The germline CDR1 and CDR2 sequences are SGHVS and FQNEAQ. The DNA of the CDR3 is TGTGCCAGCAGGGCCAGGGGGTCCATGAACACTGAAGCTTTCTTT. Translated: CASRARGSMNTEAFF.

This clone has only a few counts. J is TRBJ1-1 and V is TRBV28; D is ambiguous. CDR3 length equals 12 residues. V shed 11 bases and J shed 1 base, with 11 bases lying between them. Germline CDR1 and CDR2: MDHEN and SYDVKM. CDR3 coding DNA: TGTGCCGCGAGCCTCGGGAACACTGAAGCTTTCTTT. Translating it yields CAASLGNTEAFF.

The chain combines TRBV7-9 with TRBJ2-5; 7 bases are a match to TRBD1. Germline V gene sequence: CDR1 SEHNR, CDR2 FQNEAQ (reference sequence). The CDR3 has 15 amino acids. V was clipped by 2 bases and J by 5 bases; unmatched bases: 8. This CDR3 reads CASSLIADRAETQYF. CDR3 bases: TGTGCCAGCAGCTTAATTGCCGACAGGGCGGAGACCCAGTACTTC.

This clone was seen at least ten times. The chain is built from TRBV28 and TRBJ1-2; D possibly corresponds to TRBD1 (5 bases). V was pared by 2 bases and J by 6 bases, with 13 bases between. The CDR3 consists of 14 residues. Germline values: CDR1 MDHEN, CDR2 SYDVKM. CDR3 loop: CASSLQDTGHGYTF. Here the CDR3 DNA reads TGTGCCAGCAGTTTACAGGACACCGGCCATGGCTACACCTTC.

This clone ranks as medium-sized. The chain employs TRBV4-3 and TRBJ2-5; D might be TRBD2 (5 bases). In germline, CDR1 is LGHNA, CDR2 YSLEER. V gave up 0 bases and J gave up 2 bases, with 10 bases separating them. The CDR3 contains 15 residues. The CDR3 region is CASSQDGSGQETQYF. CDR3 DNA sequence: TGCGCCAGCAGCCAAGATGGCAGCGGACAAGAGACCCAGTACTTC.

This clone has just a few counts. This sequence joins TRBV6-1 and TRBJ2-5; 7 bases align to TRBD2. V lost 3 bases to trimming and J lost 2 bases; unmatched junction nucleotides: 3. The CDR3 contains 14 residues. CDR1 MNHNS and CDR2 SASEGT come from the germline V gene. Written as DNA, the CDR3 is TGTGCCAGCAGTGATTGGACTAGACAAGAGACCCAGTACTTC. The encoded protein is CASSDWTRQETQYF.

This clone was seen a few times. The rearrangement uses TRBV18 and TRBJ2-7, with TRBD1 matching 9 bases. The V gene's germline CDR1 is KGHSH and CDR2 LQKENI. This CDR3 region has 14 residues. The J segment lost 3 bases and the V segment lost 3 bases, leaving 3 bases of the junction unmatched. The chain's CDR3 is CASSPTGGSYEQYF. The CDR3 nucleotides are TGTGCCAGCTCACCGACAGGGGGAAGCTACGAGCAGTACTTC. Full variable domain (missing parts from reference TRBV18 and TRBJ2-7): NAGVMQNPRHLVRRRGQEARLRCSPMKGHSHVYWYRQLPEEGLKFMVYLQKENIIDESGMPKERFSAEFPKEGPSILRIQQVVRGDSAAYFCASSPTGGSYEQYFGPGTRLTVT.

As regards this clone: Additional DNA sequences in this sample encode the identical CDR3. The chain uses TRBV6-5 and TRBJ1-1; tentative D call: TRBD1 (5 bases). Germline assignment: CDR1 MNHEY and CDR2 SVGAGI. The CDR3 spans 14 residues. V gave up 2 bases and J gave up 1 base, with 8 bases separating them. The CDR3 DNA is TGTGCCAGCAGTTACGATAGGGGGAACACTGAAGCTTTCTTT. Protein: CASSYDRGNTEAFF.

The chain carries TRBV6-5 and TRBJ1-3, with D perhaps TRBD1 (5 bases). The CDR3 covers 13 residues. V lost 6 bases and J 4 bases, leaving 10 bases between the germline ends. Looked up from germline, CDR1 is MNHEY and CDR2 is SVGAGI. CDR3: CASSPDRGNTIYF. The CDR3, as DNA: TGTGCCAGCAGCCCCGACAGAGGAAACACCATATATTTT.

This clone was observed a few times. The chain joins TRBV30 to TRBJ2-5, with a weak D call TRBD2 (7 bases). The ends were cut back, 0 bases at V and 2 bases at J, with 10 bases in the middle. Germline CDR1 reads GTSNPN; CDR2 reads SVGIG (reference sequence). CDR3 length: 14 amino acids. Here the CDR3 DNA reads TGTGCCTGGAGTGTGGGAGGGGGGCAAGAGACCCAGTACTTC. It is translated as CAWSVGGGQETQYF.

This chain joins TRBV7-2 and TRBJ2-3, with 10 bases that match TRBD2. Germline V gene data show CDR1 as SGHTA and CDR2 as FQGNSA. The CDR3 has 16 residues. Trimming took 0 bases from V and 3 from J; bases not matched to a gene: 3. CDR3 region: CASSLASSGSTDTQYF. The CDR3 DNA reads as TGTGCCAGCAGCTTAGCCTCTAGCGGGAGTACAGATACGCAGTATTTT.

This clone was observed a handful of times. CDR3 sequence: CASSIDGVLLAGDQPQHF. In DNA, the CDR3 is TGTGCCAGTAGTATAGATGGCGTCTTGTTGGCAGGGGACCAGCCCCAGCATTTT. The chain is built from TRBV19 and TRBJ1-5; weak D call: TRBD1 (6 bases). V lost 0 bases and J lost 7, with 22 bases in between. Germline V CDR1 and CDR2: LNHDA, SQIVND (reference sequence). The CDR3 length is 18 residues.

The chain employs TRBV7-3 and TRBJ2-7; TRBD2 is a possible D gene (5 bases). V was cut by 2 bases and J by 7 bases, with 18 bases left in between. The CDR3 runs to 15 residues. Per the germline V gene, CDR1 is SGHTA and CDR2 is FQGTGA. Here the CDR3 reads CASSLLGRGSGEQYF. The CDR3 DNA reads TGTGCCAGCAGCTTACTGGGCCGGGGATCTGGGGAGCAGTACTTC.

This clone was seen more than once but under ten times. The J gene is TRBJ2-5, the V gene TRBV5-1; 9 nucleotides match TRBD1. Unmatched junction bases numbered 8, after V lost 3 bases and J lost 5 bases. The V gene's germline CDR1 is SGHRS and CDR2 YFSETQ. The CDR3 covers 15 residues. CDR3 amino acids: CASSSGTGHRETQYF. Here the CDR3 DNA reads TGCGCCAGCAGCTCCGGGACAGGGCATAGGGAGACCCAGTACTTC.

Only a few counts were recorded for this clone. This sequence joins TRBV7-8 and TRBJ1-1, with a possible D match to TRBD1 (6 bases). The ends were cut back, 4 bases at V and 3 bases at J, with 9 bases in the middle. CDR1 is SGHVS, CDR2 FQNEAQ, per germline. The CDR3 consists of 13 residues. This CDR3 reads CASSWTVYTEAFF. The CDR3 region has the DNA TGTGCCAGCAGCTGGACAGTTTACACTGAAGCTTTCTTT.

The chain couples TRBV11-2 to TRBJ2-4; D call uncertain. Germline assignment: CDR1 SGHAT and CDR2 FQNNGV. Trimming stripped 1 base from V and 6 bases from J, with 10 bases between. The CDR3 spans 14 residues. The CDR3: CASSLGQAGNIQYF. DNA for the CDR3: TGTGCCAGCAGCTTAGGGCAGGCCGGAAACATTCAGTACTTC. Filled out from reference TRBV11-2 and TRBJ2-4, the complete variable domain reads EAGVAQSPRYKIIEKRQSVAFWCNPISGHATLYWYQQILGQGPKLLIQFQNNGVVDDSQLPKDRFSAERLKGVDSTLKIQPAKLEDSAVYLCASSLGQAGNIQYFGAGTRLSVL.